Listed below are T cell receptor beta chains from one sample, sequenced in a study of cytomegalovirus exposure and HLA in healthy donors. Sequencing used immunoSEQ multiplex PCR; TCRdb keeps in-frame clones, though not all of them. Here the sample spans around 99,000 clones, approximately 70% being singletons. The sample was PBMCs. All receptors come from a woman in her seventies in good health and CMV-seropositive. Both conserved end residues are part of each CDR3. Fields, in order: CDR3 length, V gene, clone size, D gene, J gene, CDR3 DNA, CDR3 protein. The D gene is left open where the match is weak. The listing skips clone size in some rows; elsewhere it reads once, few, many or a size class.

15	TRBV9	once	TRBD2	TRBJ2-1	TGTGCCAGCAGCGTAGCAGCGGGGGTTGTCAATGAGCAGTTCTTC	CASSVAAGVVNEQFF
16	TRBV6-5	-	-	TRBJ2-7	TGTGCCAGCAGTTATTCTTTTACCGGGACTTTCTACGAGCAGTACTTC	CASSYSFTGTFYEQYF
17	TRBV4-2	-	TRBD2	TRBJ2-3	TGTGCCAGCAGCCAAGAAACCTGGCGGGGGGGAACAGATACGCAGTATTTT	CASSQETWRGGTDTQYF
11	TRBV5-8	-	-	TRBJ2-7	TGTGCCAGCAGCTGGGCGAACGAGCAGTACTTC	CASSWANEQYF
15	TRBV19	-	-	TRBJ1-5	TGTGCCAGTAGTTCACCCGGGGTTAGCAATCAGCCCCAGCATTTT	CASSSPGVSNQPQHF
13	TRBV29-1	-	-	TRBJ1-2	TGCAGCGTGGGGAAAGACAGAGTTATTGGCTACACCTTC	CSVGKDRVIGYTF
14	TRBV4-1	-	-	TRBJ2-5	TGCGCCAGCAGTGAGGGGGTGGCCCAAGAGACCCAGTACTTC	CASSEGVAQETQYF
13	TRBV5-6	few	-	TRBJ1-2	TGTGCCAGCAGCTTGTGGCAGTTCTATGGCTACACCTTC	CASSLWQFYGYTF
14	TRBV30	-	TRBD1	TRBJ1-6	TGTGCCTGGAGTGGACAGGGTTTGGCTTCACCCCTCCACTTT	CAWSGQGLASPLHF
14	TRBV6-1	few	TRBD1	TRBJ2-7	TGTGCCAGCATGATGGACAGGGGGCTAGGCGAGCAGTACTTC	CASMMDRGLGEQYF
17	TRBV6-1	-	-	TRBJ1-3	TGTGCCAGCAGTGAAGCGCTTTTTGGAGGGGCCGGAAACACCATATATTTT	CASSEALFGGAGNTIYF
14	TRBV5-1	-	-	TRBJ2-7	TGCGCCAGCAGCACGACAGTGGTCGTGGGCGAGCAGTACTTC	CASSTTVVVGEQYF